This T cell receptor (beta chain) was captured by sequencing in a study of blood T cell repertoires in COVID-19. Study in general: PBMCs, B-cell-depleted T cells, or T cells provided the cDNA or gDNA that made up the material.

Per the authors' pipeline: Estimates of nucleated cell counts were drawn from the amplification of reference gene primers. The data were produced by immunoSEQ multiplex PCR, yet TCRdb's version contains in-frame clones alone and is incomplete. V and J calls and clone size are given by that table; D and trimming were obtained from the DNA. The sample contains approximately 130,000 clones, about 83% of which appear only once. Trimming at V came to 1 base and at J to 3 bases, leaving 4 bases not matched to a gene. From germline, CDR1 is SGHNT and CDR2 YYREEE (reference sequence). The CDR3 is made up of 15 amino acids.

The chain recombines TRBV5-4 with TRBJ2-3, with 8 bases matching TRBD2. Sequencing used peripheral blood. This receptor was obtained from a man in his sixties with acute or convalescent COVID-19. The CDR3 spells CASSLPGGVTDTQYF. CDR3 sequence (DNA): TGTGCCAGCAGCTTGCCGGGAGGGGTAACAGATACGCAGTATTTT.